Following are 19 T cell receptor beta chains from one sample sequenced in a study of cytomegalovirus exposure and HLA in healthy donors. The PCR was carried out with 60 Vbeta primers and 13 Jbeta primers. The protocol was immunoSEQ multiplex PCR, while the TCRdb copy is restricted to in-frame clones and leaves out a portion. The repertoire holds 100,000 to 150,000 clones, with approximately 10% as singletons. Input material: PBMCs. These TCRs come from a woman between 40 and 55 years old in good health and CMV-seropositive.

This clone has only one observation. The chain recombines TRBV9 with TRBJ2-3; tentative D call: TRBD2 (5 bases). V was clipped by 4 bases and J by 10 bases, with 13 bases between them. CDR3 length: 12 residues. From germline, CDR1 is SGDLS and CDR2 YYNGEE. The chain's CDR3 is CASSTPSRSQYF. The CDR3 DNA reads TGTGCCAGCAGCACCCCTAGCCGGTCGCAGTATTTT.

V is TRBV2 and J is TRBJ1-1; TRBD1 agrees at 7 bases. Per the germline V gene, CDR1 is SNHLY and CDR2 is FYNNEI. The CDR3 spans 16 residues. The junction had 10 bases not matched to a gene; V was cut back by 5 bases and J by 1 base. DNA for the CDR3: TGTGCCAGCAGTCCCCTAGGGGCAGGGGGGAACACTGAAGCTTTCTTT. Residues: CASSPLGAGGNTEAFF.

V and J are TRBV25-1 and TRBJ1-1; D is uncertain. CDR3 length: 13 amino acids. Germline V gene lookup returns CDR1 MGHDK and CDR2 SYGVNS. The V gene lost 2 bases and the J gene lost 5 bases, with 9 bases spanning the gap. The CDR3 nucleotides read TGTGCCAGCAGTGAACCCGGGGATACTGAAGCTTTCTTT. Amino acids: CASSEPGDTEAFF.

The chain is built from TRBV25-1 and TRBJ2-5; possibly TRBD2 for D (6 bases). V was cut by 6 bases and J by 4 bases, with 15 bases left in between. This CDR3 has 14 residues. Germline lookup yields CDR1 MGHDK and CDR2 SYGVNS. The CDR3 region is CASRGLLGGETQYF. The CDR3 DNA follows: TGTGCCAGCAGGGGCTTACTCGGGGGAGAGACCCAGTACTTC.

V is TRBV5-6 and J is TRBJ2-3, with TRBD2 matching 9 bases. V was pared by 0 bases and J by 7 bases, with 12 bases of the junction left unmatched. The CDR3 contains 17 residues. CDR1 and CDR2 from the germline V gene are SGHDT and YYEEEE. The CDR3 DNA is TGTGCCAGCAGCTTGGCGGGCTTTGGCGGGGGGGCGAATACGCAGTATTTT. Amino acids: CASSLAGFGGGANTQYF. The full variable domain, rest sourced from reference TRBV5-6 and TRBJ2-3, is DAGVTQSPTHLIKTRGQQVTLRCSPKSGHDTVSWYQQALGQGPQFIFQYYEEEERQRGNFPDRFSGHQFPNYSSELNVNALLLGDSALYLCASSLAGFGGGANTQYFGPGTRLTVL.

The V call is TRBV19, the J call TRBJ1-2; D unclear. With 6 bases removed from V and 4 bases from J, the gap between germline ends came to 9 bases. The germline V gene has CDR1 LNHDA and CDR2 SQIVND (reference sequence). The CDR3 contains 12 residues. As DNA, the CDR3 is TGTGCCAGTAGCTATCCATCCTATGGCTACACCTTC. Protein product: CASSYPSYGYTF.

The chain uses TRBV5-1 and TRBJ2-1; TRBD2 agrees at 11 bases. V lost 0 bases, J lost 0 bases, and 8 bases stayed unmatched. The CDR3 is 19 amino acids. The germline V gene has CDR1 SGHRS and CDR2 YFSETQ. The CDR3, as DNA: TGCGCCAGCAGCTTGGTGGGGCTAGCGGGGGGTAGCTCCTACAATGAGCAGTTCTTC. Its translation is CASSLVGLAGGSSYNEQFF.

Only a few counts were recorded for this clone. The genes are TRBV4-1 and TRBJ2-2, with a possible D match to TRBD1 (6 bases). CDR1 is MGHRA and CDR2 is YSYEKL in the germline V gene. The CDR3 is 15 amino acids. V lost 2 bases and J 4 bases, leaving 11 bases between the germline ends. The CDR3 bases are TGCGCCAGCAGCCAACGGGACACCTTCACCGGGGAGCTGTTTTTT. Translating it yields CASSQRDTFTGELFF.

This chain joins TRBV7-9 and TRBJ1-6; weak D call: TRBD1 (6 bases). Germline loops: CDR1 SEHNR, CDR2 FQNEAQ (reference sequence). V dropped 2 bases and J dropped 7 bases, with 9 bases sitting between them. The CDR3 spans 14 residues. CDR3 residues: CASSLRTENSPLHF. As DNA, the CDR3 is TGTGCCAGCAGCTTAAGGACAGAAAATTCACCCCTCCACTTT. The whole variable domain, remainder taken from reference TRBV7-9 and TRBJ1-6, is DTGVSQNPRHKITKRGQNVTFRCDPISEHNRLYWYRQTLGQGPEFLTYFQNEAQLEKSRLLSDRFSAERPKGSFSTLEIQRTEQGDSAMYLCASSLRTENSPLHFGNGTRLTVT.

This clone was seen only once. The rearrangement links TRBV6-4 to TRBJ1-2; perhaps TRBD1 as D (5 bases). The CDR3 is 20 residues long. V shed 0 bases and J shed 1 base, with 24 bases lying between them. Germline CDR1 is MRHNA and CDR2 is SNTAGT. CDR3 nucleotide sequence: TGTGCCAGCAGTGACTCGAACTGGCCCCACAGGAACCGGATTAACTATGGCTACACCTTC. Amino acid sequence: CASSDSNWPHRNRINYGYTF.

The table lists this clone with a few counts. The chain uses TRBV5-1 and TRBJ2-7; 8 positions agree with TRBD2. The V segment lost 0 bases and the J segment 3 bases; nucleotides outside the gene matches: 5. The CDR3 spans 15 residues. The germline V gene encodes CDR1 SGHRS and CDR2 YFSETQ. The CDR3 region has the DNA TGCGCCAGCAGCTTGGAGATTAGCGGGATCTACGAGCAGTACTTC. Translating it yields CASSLEISGIYEQYF.

The rearrangement links TRBV19 to TRBJ2-2; perhaps TRBD1 as D (6 bases). Germline CDR1 and CDR2: LNHDA and SQIVND (reference sequence). Trimming pared 7 bases from V and 4 bases from J, leaving 13 bases between. The CDR3 consists of 14 residues. DNA of the CDR3: TGTGCCAGTACCATCCTAGGGGGCACCGGGGAGCTGTTTTTT. This encodes CASTILGGTGELFF.

V usage is TRBV7-9 and J usage is TRBJ2-3; no definite D call. Looked up from germline, CDR1 is SEHNR and CDR2 is FQNEAQ (reference sequence). V lost 4 bases and J 0 bases, leaving 11 bases between the germline ends. CDR3 length equals 15 residues. The CDR3: CASSSLLTSTDTQYF. The CDR3 DNA reads as TGTGCCAGCAGCTCGTTACTCACTAGCACAGATACGCAGTATTTT. The whole variable domain, remainder taken from reference TRBV7-9 and TRBJ2-3, is DTGVSQNPRHKITKRGQNVTFRCDPISEHNRLYWYRQTLGQGPEFLTYFQNEAQLEKSRLLSDRFSAERPKGSFSTLEIQRTEQGDSAMYLCASSSLLTSTDTQYFGPGTRLTVL.

In DNA form, the CDR3 reads TGTGCCAGCAGCCGACAGGGGTGGAACACTGAAGCTTTCTTT. As protein: CASSRQGWNTEAFF. The V and J genes are TRBV7-2 and TRBJ1-1; 8 positions agree with TRBD1. Per the germline V gene, CDR1 is SGHTA and CDR2 is FQGNSA. The junction had 3 bases not matched to a gene; V was cut back by 5 bases and J by 1 base. The CDR3 contains 14 residues.

The chain joins TRBV14 to TRBJ2-1; no definite D call. Germline CDR1 and CDR2: SGHDN and FVKESK. The CDR3 covers 15 residues. V lost 1 base, J lost 0 bases, and 7 bases lay in between. In nucleotides, the CDR3 is TGTGCCAGCAGCCAAGGTCATAGCTCCTACAATGAGCAGTTCTTC. Amino acid sequence: CASSQGHSSYNEQFF.

The gene calls are TRBV6-1 and TRBJ2-2; TRBD1 is a possible D gene (5 bases). The CDR3 runs 15 residues. The V end lost 6 bases, the J end lost 0 bases, and 11 bases lay between the germline ends. From germline, CDR1 is MNHNS and CDR2 SASEGT. CDR3 DNA: TGTGCCAGCAGGACAGTGGTACCGAACACCGGGGAGCTGTTTTTT. It translates to CASRTVVPNTGELFF.

This clone was observed a few times. The CDR3 loop is CASSTGEGKTQYF. The CDR3 DNA reads as TGTGCCAGCAGCACCGGAGAGGGAAAGACCCAGTACTTC. The J gene is TRBJ2-5, the V gene TRBV5-6; a possible D gene is TRBD2 (5 bases). This CDR3 comprises 13 residues. V was shortened by 4 bases and J by 6 bases, with 13 bases between the two germline ends. Germline V lookup: CDR1 SGHDT, CDR2 YYEEEE.

This chain links TRBV6-6 with TRBJ1-2; TRBD1 agrees at 9 bases. The trim removed 7 bases at V and 5 bases at J, leaving 14 bases unmatched. The CDR3 runs 16 residues. Germline V gene data show CDR1 as MNHNY and CDR2 as SVGAGI (reference sequence). CDR3 protein: CASTHQSAGTGYGYTF. As DNA, the CDR3 is TGTGCCAGCACCCACCAATCAGCCGGGACAGGGTATGGCTACACCTTC.

This clone was detected only a few times. The V gene is TRBV5-1, the J gene TRBJ2-7, with D possibly being TRBD2 (5 bases). This CDR3 region has 12 residues. Between the trimmed V and J ends, which lost 4 bases and 4 bases, there was a span of 9 bases. Germline V gene lookup returns CDR1 SGHRS and CDR2 YFSETQ. CDR3 region: CASSGGLYEQYF. The CDR3 DNA follows: TGCGCCAGCAGCGGCGGGTTATACGAGCAGTACTTC.